This T cell receptor (beta chain) was found in a study of blood T cell repertoires in COVID-19. The overall study: Whether acute or convalescent, the COVID-19 samples came from the United States, Italy and Spain. T cells, B-cell-depleted T cells, or PBMCs supplied cDNA or gDNA.

Per the authors' pipeline: By means of reference gene primer amplification, nucleated cell counts were estimated. This table comes from immunoSEQ multiplex PCR, and its TCRdb copy is limited to in-frame clones, with some not included. V, J and clone size are those of that table, while D and trimming were read from the DNA. Of 100,000 to 150,000 clones listed, around 86% are singletons. The CDR3 has 14 amino acids. V was trimmed by 6 bases and J by 2 bases, leaving 13 bases between them. Looked up from germline, CDR1 is SNHLY and CDR2 is FYNNEI. Sequencing input: peripheral blood. V and J are TRBV2 and TRBJ1-1; D unclear. The source is a man aged 55 to 69 with acute or convalescent COVID-19. The CDR3 protein is CASRIREANTEAFF. In DNA form, the CDR3 reads TGTGCCAGCAGAATACGAGAGGCAAACACTGAAGCTTTCTTT.